The 30 T cell receptor beta chains given below trace back to one sample, sequenced in a study of blood T cell repertoires in COVID-19. Clones were sequenced by immunoSEQ multiplex PCR, and TCRdb holds only the in-frame ones, with some missing. The sample holds 220,000 or so clones, 85% to 90% seen once. The specimen was peripheral blood. These receptors came from a woman in her forties or fifties with COVID-19, enrolled during active disease.

The chain recombines TRBV11-2 with TRBJ1-3, with TRBD1 matching 8 bases. CDR3 length: 14 amino acids. The ends lost 1 base at V and 7 bases at J; junction bases unmatched: 3. Looked up from germline, CDR1 is SGHAT and CDR2 is FQNNGV. CDR3 sequence: CASSLGTGGNTIYF. As DNA, the CDR3 is TGTGCCAGCAGCTTAGGAACAGGGGGGAACACCATATATTTT.

The rearrangement joins TRBV10-3 to TRBJ2-3, with D perhaps matching TRBD1 (6 bases). V lost 10 bases to trimming and J lost 6 bases, with 17 bases between them. There are 13 residues in the CDR3. Germline CDR1 and CDR2: ENHRY and SYGVKD. The CDR3 nucleotides are TGTGCCACCCAGGGGCTACCGGGGGATACGCAGTATTTT. Residues: CATQGLPGDTQYF.

CDR3 residues: CASSLLGGTEAFF. CDR3 bases: TGTGCCAGCAGCTTACTGGGGGGGACTGAAGCTTTCTTT. The J gene is TRBJ1-1, the V gene TRBV7-8, with a tentative D call TRBD1 (5 bases). The CDR3 loop spans 13 amino acids. V was shortened by 2 bases and J by 5 bases, with 9 bases between the two germline ends. Germline CDR1 reads SGHVS; CDR2 reads FQNEAQ.

This clone was seen just once. J is TRBJ1-2 and V is TRBV4-1; 9 bases agree with TRBD1. The CDR3 contains 14 residues. V dropped 1 base and J dropped 6; count of bases not matched to a gene: 3. Germline CDR1 MGHRA, CDR2 YSYEKL. Written as DNA, the CDR3 is TGCGCCAGCAGCCAAGTGGGACAGGGTCATGGCTACACCTTC. Translated: CASSQVGQGHGYTF.

The CDR3 sequence is CASSVQGRWEQYF. The CDR3 DNA is TGTGCCAGCAGCGTACAGGGTCGGTGGGAGCAGTACTTC. V gene TRBV7-9 combines with J gene TRBJ2-7; D might be TRBD1 (6 bases). Germline V gene data show CDR1 as SEHNR and CDR2 as FQNEAQ (reference sequence). CDR3 length: 13 amino acids. Trimming took 5 bases from V and 7 from J, leaving 15 bases between them.

V is TRBV11-3 and J is TRBJ2-1; 7 nucleotides agree with TRBD1. The V segment lost 2 bases and the J segment 9 bases; nucleotides outside the gene matches: 10. This CDR3 region has 15 residues. Germline assignment: CDR1 SGHNT and CDR2 YENEEA. For the CDR3, the DNA is TGTGCCAGCAGCTTAAGGACAGGTCAGTTCGGTGAGCAGTTCTTC. It encodes CASSLRTGQFGEQFF.

A single count supports this clone. The chain carries TRBV19 and TRBJ1-2; D gene uncertain. V shed 3 bases and J shed 2 bases, with 10 bases lying between them. Germline assignment: CDR1 LNHDA and CDR2 SQIVND (reference sequence). The CDR3 has 14 amino acids. The CDR3 DNA sequence: TGTGCCAGTAGTATTGGGCCAACCAACTATGGCTACACCTTC. It yields the protein CASSIGPTNYGYTF.

DNA of the CDR3: TGTGCCAGCAGTTACGGTGGCAGGGGGAACACTGAAGCTTTCTTT. This sequence encodes CASSYGGRGNTEAFF. The V and J genes are TRBV6-2 or TRBV6-3 and TRBJ1-1; D may be TRBD1 (6 bases). The germline V gene has CDR1 MNHEY and CDR2 SVGEGT. The V gene lost 2 bases and the J gene lost 1 base, with 11 bases spanning the gap. This CDR3 contains 15 residues.

A word on this clone: Other nucleotide sequences from this sample produce the same CDR3. The CDR3 region has the DNA TGTGCCTGGAGTGTATCTGGCAATCAGCCCCAGCATTTT. This encodes CAWSVSGNQPQHF. The gene calls are TRBV30 and TRBJ1-5; D is unresolved. Germline CDR1 GTSNPN, CDR2 SVGIG (reference sequence). The V end was cut by 0 bases, the J end by 2 bases, with 5 bases between. The CDR3 extends over 13 amino acids.

This sequence joins TRBV30 and TRBJ1-2; TRBD1 is a possible D gene (5 bases). Germline CDR1 and CDR2: GTSNPN and SVGIG (reference sequence). V dropped 1 base and J dropped 0 bases, with 12 bases sitting between them. The CDR3 is made up of 15 amino acids. CDR3 sequence: CAWSDGQVSNYGYTF. CDR3 DNA sequence: TGTGCCTGGAGTGACGGACAAGTCTCTAACTATGGCTACACCTTC.

The table lists this clone with a count of one. V is TRBV19 and J is TRBJ2-7; D possibly corresponds to TRBD2 (5 bases). There are 16 residues in the CDR3. Trimming took off 7 bases at V and 1 base at J, with 20 bases between the two ends. The germline V gene has CDR1 LNHDA and CDR2 SQIVND (reference sequence). CDR3 DNA sequence: TGTGCCAGTACCCCCTTCGCCTCTAGCCTTTCCTACGAGCAGTACGTC. Protein: CASTPFASSLSYEQYV.

The chain carries TRBV11-2 and TRBJ2-7; D might be TRBD2 (6 bases). CDR1 and CDR2 (germline): SGHAT, FQNNGV. The V and J ends lost 5 bases and 2 bases respectively, with 13 bases between them. The CDR3 covers 14 residues. CDR3 amino acids: CASSLTWTTYEQYV. CDR3 coding DNA: TGTGCCAGCAGCCTAACCTGGACTACCTACGAGCAGTACGTC.

The chain carries TRBV11-2 and TRBJ2-5; perhaps TRBD1 as D (6 bases). CDR1 and CDR2 (germline): SGHAT, FQNNGV. The CDR3 contains 15 residues. V was shortened by 2 bases and J by 0 bases, with 10 bases between the two germline ends. The CDR3 DNA sequence: TGTGCCAGCAGCTTACAGGGGACAAACCAAGAGACCCAGTACTTC. Amino acids: CASSLQGTNQETQYF.

This chain uses TRBV21-1 with TRBJ1-2; TRBD1 was called by the table and not checked on the DNA. TRBV21-1 has pseudogene status. The CDR3 has 16 residues. The DNA for the CDR3 is TGTGCCAGCACCAAGAAGACAGGGGTACTTAACTATGGCTACACCTTC. Amino acid sequence: CASTKKTGVLNYGYTF.

In this sample, this clone turned up once. CDR3 region: CASRAGYEQYF. The DNA of the CDR3 is TGTGCCAGCAGGGCGGGGTACGAGCAGTACTTC. The chain uses TRBV2 and TRBJ2-7, with a possible D match to TRBD2 (6 bases). CDR3 length: 11 residues. Germline V gives CDR1 SNHLY, CDR2 FYNNEI. V was clipped by 6 bases and J by 4 bases, with 7 bases between them.

CDR3 sequence (DNA): TGTGCCAGCAGCTTAGTCAGCGCAGCGGAAAATGAGCAGTTCTTC. Residues: CASSLVSAAENEQFF. The chain recombines TRBV7-6 with TRBJ2-1; D might be TRBD2 (5 bases). The CDR3 extends over 15 amino acids. V dropped 1 base and J dropped 7 bases, with 14 bases sitting between them. Germline assignment: CDR1 SGHVS and CDR2 FNYEAQ.

This clone was seen a handful of times. The junction does not match germline at one end; this may be a read error. The chain uses TRBV7-2 and TRBJ2-7; D perhaps matches TRBD1 (6 bases). The CDR3 contains 13 residues. Per the germline V gene, CDR1 is SGHTA and CDR2 is FQGNSA. The CDR3 sequence is CASKVSGALEQYF. CDR3 nucleotide sequence: TGTGCAAGCAAGGTGTCAGGGGCCCTCGAGCAGTACTTC.

The J gene is TRBJ1-5, the V gene TRBV11-2; D is undetermined. The CDR3 has 15 residues. V gave up 2 bases and J gave up 4 bases, with 12 bases separating them. Per the germline V gene, CDR1 is SGHAT and CDR2 is FQNNGV. The CDR3 region has the DNA TGTGCCAGCAGCTTACTTTCGGCAGGAAATCAGCCCCAGCATTTT. Translating gives CASSLLSAGNQPQHF.

This clone appeared a single time. The chain recombines TRBV3-1 (or the pseudogene TRBV3-2) with TRBJ2-3; possible D gene TRBD2, 5 bases. CDR1 is LGHDT and CDR2 is YNNKEL in the germline V gene (reference sequence). This CDR3 has 15 amino acids. Between the trimmed V and J ends, which lost 2 bases and 3 bases, there was a span of 12 bases. The CDR3 loop is CASSQWPRGTDTQYF. CDR3 in DNA: TGTGCCAGCAGCCAATGGCCTAGAGGGACAGATACGCAGTATTTT.

This chain uses TRBV6-5 with TRBJ2-2, with D possibly TRBD1 on 6 matching bases. This CDR3 spans 14 amino acids. Germline V lookup: CDR1 MNHEY, CDR2 SVGAGI. V lost 7 bases and J lost 7, with 16 bases in between. In DNA, the CDR3 is TGTGCCAGCAACCCCTCGACAGGAATCGGGGAGCTGTTTTTT. Translation gives CASNPSTGIGELFF.

This chain joins TRBV24-1 and TRBJ2-3; 8 nucleotides line up with TRBD2. The J segment lost 2 bases and the V segment lost 4 bases, leaving 4 bases of the junction unmatched. Germline V lookup: CDR1 KGHDR, CDR2 SFDVKD. The length of the CDR3 is 15 residues. The chain's CDR3 is CATSDPGGDTDTQYF. The CDR3 bases are TGTGCCACCAGTGACCCGGGGGGGGACACAGATACGCAGTATTTT.

In DNA, the CDR3 is TGTGCCAGCAGCCGCCCCGGCACTGAAGCTTTCTTT. Its protein product is CASSRPGTEAFF. This rearrangement joins TRBV5-4 to TRBJ1-1; no firm D call. The CDR3 runs to 12 residues. Looked up from germline, CDR1 is SGHNT and CDR2 is YYREEE (reference sequence). V lost 4 bases to trimming and J lost 4 bases, with 8 bases between them.

This clone appeared a single time. The chain is built from TRBV9 and TRBJ1-2; D is possibly TRBD1 (6 bases). V shed 2 bases and J shed 0 bases, with 14 bases lying between them. The CDR3 contains 16 residues. Germline V gene data show CDR1 as SGDLS and CDR2 as YYNGEE. CDR3: CASSVPRDTPNYGYTF. The CDR3 DNA sequence: TGTGCCAGCAGCGTCCCTCGGGACACTCCTAACTATGGCTACACCTTC.

The chain joins TRBV27 to TRBJ2-3, with 8 bases fitting TRBD2. The CDR3 covers 14 residues. The germline V gene encodes CDR1 MNHEY and CDR2 SMNVEV (reference sequence). After removal of 8 bases from V and 5 bases from J, the junction contained 9 bases not matched to a gene. CDR3 sequence (DNA): TGTGCCAGCCCCCCCGGGAGGGTTGAAGATACGCAGTATTTT. Translated: CASPPGRVEDTQYF.

The J gene is TRBJ1-1, the V gene TRBV19; TRBD1 is a possible D gene (5 bases). Deletions cut 7 bases from V and 4 bases from J, with 13 bases between. There are 13 residues in the CDR3. Germline CDR1 and CDR2: LNHDA and SQIVND (reference sequence). This CDR3 reads CASIDLGGTEAFF. CDR3 nucleotide sequence: TGTGCCAGTATAGATTTGGGGGGCACTGAAGCTTTCTTT. Supplemented by reference TRBV19 and TRBJ1-1, the full variable domain reads DGGITQSPKYLFRKEGQNVTLSCEQNLNHDAMYWYRQDPGQGLRLIYYSQIVNDFQKGDIAEGYSVSREKKESFPLTVTSAQKNPTAFYLCASIDLGGTEAFFGQGTRLTVV.

The chain has TRBV9 and TRBJ2-3, with 11 positions matching TRBD2. The CDR3 has 15 amino acids. Germline V gene data show CDR1 as SGDLS and CDR2 as YYNGEE. The V and J ends lost 2 bases and 1 base, in that order; junction bases with no gene match: 0. The CDR3 bases are TGTGCCAGCAGCGTGACTAGCGGGGGCACAGATACGCAGTATTTT. It yields the protein CASSVTSGGTDTQYF. Complete variable domain (other parts from reference TRBV9 and TRBJ2-3): DSGVTQTPKHLITATGQRVTLRCSPRSGDLSVYWYQQSLDQGLQFLIQYYNGEERAKGNILERFSAQQFPDLHSELNLSSLELGDSALYFCASSVTSGGTDTQYFGPGTRLTVL.

The chain uses TRBV7-8 and TRBJ2-3; possibly TRBD2 for D (5 bases). This CDR3 has 15 amino acids. Germline values: CDR1 SGHVS, CDR2 FQNEAQ. V lost 4 bases to trimming and J lost 1 base, with 12 bases between them. CDR3 DNA sequence: TGTGCCAGCAGCTCTTCCGGGGTTGGCACAGATACGCAGTATTTT. It yields the protein CASSSSGVGTDTQYF.

The rearrangement uses TRBV6-5 and TRBJ1-2; D ambiguous. Germline CDR1 reads MNHEY; CDR2 reads SVGAGI. Trimming shortened V by 7 bases and J by 0 bases, and 12 bases separated the two germline ends. The CDR3 runs to 14 residues. DNA for the CDR3: TGTGCCAGCACCACTCAGAGGGCTAACTATGGCTACACCTTC. It specifies CASTTQRANYGYTF.

The rearrangement uses TRBV14 and TRBJ2-3; 8 nucleotides match TRBD1. J was trimmed by 5 bases and V by 4 bases; bases with no gene match: 11. This CDR3 is built from 16 residues. CDR1 and CDR2 (germline): SGHDN, FVKESK. The CDR3, as DNA: TGTGCCAGCAGCCTAATACGGACAGGGCCGCGAGATACGCAGTATTTT. It yields the protein CASSLIRTGPRDTQYF.

This chain joins TRBV6-5 and TRBJ2-1, with 8 bases identical to TRBD1. Per germline, CDR1 MNHEY and CDR2 SVGAGI. The CDR3 has 15 residues. V dropped 6 bases and J dropped 3; count of bases not matched to a gene: 7. CDR3 nucleotides: TGTGCCAGCAGCTTGGACAGGGCGAACTACAATGAGCAGTTCTTC. Amino acid sequence: CASSLDRANYNEQFF.